What follows are 18 T cell receptor beta chains derived from one specimen sequenced in a study of shared clonotypes between healthy human individuals. TCRdb's table, derived via immunoSEQ multiplex PCR, lists solely in-frame clones and lacks some. Among some 980,000 clones listed, approximately 76% were seen once. The sequenced sample was memory CD4+ T cells sorted from blood. Subset denoted: CD45RA-negative fraction. The origin of the receptors is a man aged 18 to 30 in good health.

The chain is built from TRBV5-1 and TRBJ2-7; D call uncertain. Deletions cut 0 bases from V and 3 bases from J, with 13 bases between. Germline V gives CDR1 SGHRS, CDR2 YFSETQ. CDR3 size: 15 residues. CDR3 in amino acids: CASSLGQVPYYEQYF. The CDR3 coding sequence is TGCGCCAGCAGCTTGGGCCAGGTTCCCTACTACGAGCAGTACTTC.

J is TRBJ1-2 and V is TRBV4-3; D is ambiguous. V lost 1 base and J 2 bases, leaving 11 bases between the germline ends. The CDR3 length is 15 residues. Germline V lookup: CDR1 LGHNA, CDR2 YSLEER. CDR3 DNA: TGCGCCAGCAGCCAAGGAGGGATCAGGAACTATGGCTACACCTTC. This translates into CASSQGGIRNYGYTF.

The rearrangement joins TRBV5-1 to TRBJ1-3; D uncertain. The CDR3 is made up of 18 amino acids. Per germline, CDR1 SGHRS and CDR2 YFSETQ. The germline V and J ends were trimmed by 2 bases and 2 bases, with 20 bases remaining between them. The CDR3 nucleotides read TGCGCCAGCAGCTTTGGGGTCGTCGGGTCTACCCCTGGAAACACCATATATTTT. Its translation is CASSFGVVGSTPGNTIYF.

V usage is TRBV18 and J usage is TRBJ2-7, with 10 bases aligning to TRBD2. Germline CDR1 is KGHSH and CDR2 is LQKENI. After removal of 0 bases from V and 7 bases from J, the junction contained 15 bases not matched to a gene. This CDR3 contains 18 residues. CDR3 loop: CASSPPSYKREGPSEQYF. The CDR3 region has the DNA TGTGCCAGCTCACCACCGAGTTACAAGCGGGAGGGCCCGTCGGAGCAGTACTTC.

This clone has only a few counts. The chain combines TRBV5-8 with TRBJ2-5, with 13 nucleotides matching TRBD2. Germline V gene lookup returns CDR1 SGHTS and CDR2 YDEGEE. The CDR3 has 16 amino acids. V was pared by 2 bases and J by 5 bases, with 6 bases of the junction left unmatched. The CDR3: CASSLGLAGVGETQYF. The CDR3 bases are TGTGCCAGCAGCTTAGGACTAGCGGGAGTTGGGGAGACCCAGTACTTC.

J is TRBJ2-7 and V is TRBV6-6, with a weak D call TRBD1 (5 bases). The CDR3 runs 16 residues. Trimming pared 0 bases from V and 3 bases from J, leaving 15 bases between. CDR1 is MNHNY and CDR2 is SVGAGI in the germline V gene (reference sequence). CDR3 loop: CASSYSGQGLFYEQYF. As DNA, the CDR3 is TGTGCCAGCAGTTACTCTGGTCAGGGATTGTTCTACGAGCAGTACTTC.

Ten or more counts support this clone. V usage is TRBV7-2 and J usage is TRBJ1-5; D gene ambiguous. Trimming removed 1 base from V and 2 bases from J, with 9 bases in between. In germline, CDR1 is SGHTA, CDR2 FQGNSA. The CDR3 runs to 15 residues. The CDR3 sequence is CASSLGGDGNQPQHF. In nucleotides, the CDR3 is TGTGCCAGCAGCTTAGGAGGAGACGGCAATCAGCCCCAGCATTTT.

The V call is TRBV29-1, the J call TRBJ2-3; perhaps TRBD2 as D (5 bases). The V and J ends lost 2 bases and 5 bases respectively, with 20 bases between them. The CDR3 runs to 16 residues. Germline V gives CDR1 SQVTM, CDR2 ANQGSEA. The CDR3 loop reads CSVETTREGSVDTQYF. Written as DNA, the CDR3 is TGCAGCGTTGAAACCACACGAGAGGGCTCGGTAGATACGCAGTATTTT.

The gene calls are TRBV6-5 and TRBJ2-2; 10 nucleotides match TRBD2. The V and J ends lost 2 bases and 11 bases, in that order; junction bases with no gene match: 5. The CDR3 is 14 residues long. CDR1 and CDR2 (germline): MNHEY, SVGAGI. The DNA of the CDR3 is TGTGCCAGCAGTTACGCAAGCGGGGGGGCAGAGCTGTTTTTT. Residues: CASSYASGGAELFF.

The rearrangement uses TRBV7-2 and TRBJ2-7, with D perhaps TRBD1 (6 bases). The CDR3 contains 17 residues. CDR1 is SGHTA and CDR2 is FQGNSA in the germline V gene. V was shortened by 1 base and J by 0 bases, with 16 bases between the two germline ends. CDR3 DNA sequence: TGTGCCAGCAGCTTAGTATCCCGGACAGCTAGCTCCTACGAGCAGTACTTC. Its translation: CASSLVSRTASSYEQYF.

A note on this clone: Other DNA sequences of this sample code for an identical CDR3. The genes are TRBV5-4 and TRBJ2-5; D unclear. Germline V gives CDR1 SGHNT, CDR2 YYREEE (reference sequence). The CDR3 runs to 12 residues. With 0 bases removed from V and 1 base from J, the gap between germline ends came to 1 base. In DNA form, the CDR3 reads TGTGCCAGCAGCTTGGCCCAAGAGACCCAGTACTTC. This translates into CASSLAQETQYF.

The chain uses TRBV5-4 and TRBJ2-2, with D tentatively TRBD1 or TRBD2 (6 bases each). The ends were cut back, 3 bases at V and 9 bases at J, with 21 bases in the middle. The CDR3 has 16 amino acids. Germline CDR1 and CDR2: SGHNT and YYREEE (reference sequence). CDR3 sequence reads: CASSSPVAGGPRELFF. In DNA, the CDR3 is TGTGCCAGCAGCTCCCCCGTGGCTGGGGGGCCTCGGGAGCTGTTTTTT.

In this sample, this clone turned up a few times. The chain links TRBV10-1 to TRBJ1-1; TRBD1 is a possible D gene (5 bases). With 5 bases removed from V and 1 base from J, the gap between germline ends came to 8 bases. This CDR3 spans 13 amino acids. Germline V gene lookup returns CDR1 WNHNN and CDR2 SYGVQD (reference sequence). The CDR3 region has the DNA TGCGCCAGCAGTTTCGACAGGAACACTGAAGCTTTCTTT. Amino acid sequence: CASSFDRNTEAFF.

The chain employs TRBV5-1 and TRBJ2-1; 12 bases fit TRBD2. The CDR3 contains 15 residues. Looked up from germline, CDR1 is SGHRS and CDR2 is YFSETQ. J was trimmed by 6 bases and V by 3 bases; bases with no gene match: 4. CDR3: CASSSTSGGINEQFF. The CDR3 region has the DNA TGCGCCAGCAGCTCTACTAGCGGGGGGATCAATGAGCAGTTCTTC.

This sequence joins TRBV5-1 and TRBJ1-6; D is possibly TRBD1 (5 bases). CDR1 and CDR2 from the germline V gene are SGHRS and YFSETQ. The CDR3 consists of 16 residues. Trimming left V 2 bases short and J 8 bases short, with 17 bases between. CDR3 sequence reads: CASSFDSLGAYSPLHF. In DNA form, the CDR3 reads TGCGCCAGCAGCTTCGACTCCCTAGGGGCCTATTCACCCCTCCACTTT.

Comment on this clone: A much larger clone is a single base away; this may be a read error. Other DNA sequences in the sample encode the same CDR3. This rearrangement joins TRBV6-5 to TRBJ1-2, with D unresolved. CDR1 and CDR2 from the germline V gene are MNHEY and SVGAGI. V was shortened by 5 bases and J by 1 base, with 2 bases between the two germline ends. The CDR3 spans 11 residues. In DNA, the CDR3 is TGTGCCAGCAGTGATAACTATGGCTACACCTTC. Protein sequence: CASSDNYGYTF.

This clone showed up just once. The chain links TRBV5-1 to TRBJ2-7; D might be TRBD1 or TRBD2, each matching 6 bases. Germline V gives CDR1 SGHRS, CDR2 YFSETQ. The CDR3 is 15 residues long. V lost 0 bases, J lost 9 bases, and 19 bases lay in between. CDR3 DNA: TGCGCCAGCAGCTTGGAACAGGGAGGCGTTAGAGGGCAGTACTTC. It yields the protein CASSLEQGGVRGQYF. Variable domain in full (rest from reference TRBV5-1 and TRBJ2-7): KAGVTQTPRYLIKTRGQQVTLSCSPISGHRSVSWYQQTPGQGLQFLFEYFSETQRNKGNFPGRFSGRQFSNSRSEMNVSTLELGDSALYLCASSLEQGGVRGQYFGPGTRLTVT.

The CDR3 DNA reads TGTGCCAGCAGCCCTCTGGGACTGGGCTACGAGGAGCAGTACTTC. Encoded protein: CASSPLGLGYEEQYF. The chain employs TRBV7-9 and TRBJ2-7; D is perhaps TRBD2 (6 bases). Germline CDR1 and CDR2: SEHNR and FQNEAQ (reference sequence). The CDR3 consists of 15 residues. Trimming removed 5 bases from V and 7 bases from J, with 21 bases in between.